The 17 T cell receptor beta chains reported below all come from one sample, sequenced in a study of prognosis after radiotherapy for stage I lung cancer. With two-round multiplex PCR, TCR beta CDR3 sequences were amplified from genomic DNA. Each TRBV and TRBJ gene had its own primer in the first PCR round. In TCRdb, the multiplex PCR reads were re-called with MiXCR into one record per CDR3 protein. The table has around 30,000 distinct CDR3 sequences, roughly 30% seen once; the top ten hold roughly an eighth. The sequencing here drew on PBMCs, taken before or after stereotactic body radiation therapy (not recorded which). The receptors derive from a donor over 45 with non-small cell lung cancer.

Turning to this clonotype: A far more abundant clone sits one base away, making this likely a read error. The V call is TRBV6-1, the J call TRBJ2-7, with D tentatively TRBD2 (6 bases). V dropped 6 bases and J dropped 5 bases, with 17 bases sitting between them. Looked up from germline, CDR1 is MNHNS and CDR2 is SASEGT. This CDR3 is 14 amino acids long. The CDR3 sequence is CASSTAGGFDEQYF. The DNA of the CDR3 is TGTGCCAGCAGCACTGCCGGAGGGTTTGACGAGCAGTACTTC.

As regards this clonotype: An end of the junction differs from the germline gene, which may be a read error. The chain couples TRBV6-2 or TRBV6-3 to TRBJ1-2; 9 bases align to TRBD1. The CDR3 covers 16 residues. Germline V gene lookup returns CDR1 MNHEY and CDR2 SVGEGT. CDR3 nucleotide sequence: TGTGCCAGCAGCTCCTGGACAGGGGCACTCAACTATCGCTACACCTTC. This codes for CASSSWTGALNYRYTF.

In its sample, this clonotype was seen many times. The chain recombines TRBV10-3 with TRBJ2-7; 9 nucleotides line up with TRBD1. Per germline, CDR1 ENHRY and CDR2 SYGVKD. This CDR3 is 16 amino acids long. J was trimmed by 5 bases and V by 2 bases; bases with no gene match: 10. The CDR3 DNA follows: TGTGCCATCAGTGAGACCGGGACAGGGATAACGAACGAGCAGTACTTC. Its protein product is CAISETGTGITNEQYF.

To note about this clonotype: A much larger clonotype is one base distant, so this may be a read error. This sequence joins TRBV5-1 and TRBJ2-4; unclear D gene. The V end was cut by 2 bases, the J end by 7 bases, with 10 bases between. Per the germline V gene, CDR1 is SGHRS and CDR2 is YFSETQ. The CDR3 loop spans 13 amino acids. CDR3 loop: CASSFEISNIQYF. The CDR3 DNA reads TGCGCCAGCAGCTTTGAGATCAGCAACATTCAGTACTTC. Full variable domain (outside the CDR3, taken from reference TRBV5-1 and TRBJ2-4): KAGVTQTPRYLIKTRGQQVTLSCSPISGHRSVSWYQQTPGQGLQFLFEYFSETQRNKGNFPGRFSGRQFSNSRSEMNVSTLELGDSALYLCASSFEISNIQYFGAGTRLSVL.

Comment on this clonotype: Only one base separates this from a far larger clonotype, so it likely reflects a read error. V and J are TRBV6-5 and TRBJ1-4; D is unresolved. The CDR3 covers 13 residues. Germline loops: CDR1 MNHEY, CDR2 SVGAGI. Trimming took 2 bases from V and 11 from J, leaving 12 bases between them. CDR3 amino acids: CASSYQEAGKLFF. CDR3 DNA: TGTGCCAGCAGTTACCAAGAGGCGGGGAAACTGTTTTTT.

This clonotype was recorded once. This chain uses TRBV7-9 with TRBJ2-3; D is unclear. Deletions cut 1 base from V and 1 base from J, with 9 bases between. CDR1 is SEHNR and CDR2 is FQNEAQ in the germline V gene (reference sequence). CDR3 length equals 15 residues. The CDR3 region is CASSLGGRGTDTQYF. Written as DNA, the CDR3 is TGTGCCAGCAGCTTAGGCGGACGTGGCACAGATACGCAGTATTTT. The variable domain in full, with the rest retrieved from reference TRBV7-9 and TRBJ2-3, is DTGVSQNPRHKITKRGQNVTFRCDPISEHNRLYWYRQTLGQGPEFLTYFQNEAQLEKSRLLSDRFSAERPKGSFSTLEIQRTEQGDSAMYLCASSLGGRGTDTQYFGPGTRLTVL.

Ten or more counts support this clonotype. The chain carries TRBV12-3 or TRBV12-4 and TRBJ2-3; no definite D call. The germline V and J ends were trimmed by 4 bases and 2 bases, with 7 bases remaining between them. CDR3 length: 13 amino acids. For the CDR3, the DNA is TGTGCCAGCAGTTCCCAGATCACAGATACGCAGTATTTT. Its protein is CASSSQITDTQYF.

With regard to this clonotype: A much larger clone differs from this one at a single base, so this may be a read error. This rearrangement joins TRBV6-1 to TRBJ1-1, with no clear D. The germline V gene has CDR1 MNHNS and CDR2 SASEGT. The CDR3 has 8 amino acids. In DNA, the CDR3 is TGTGCCAGCAGTGGATTACTTTTT. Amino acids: CASSGLLF.

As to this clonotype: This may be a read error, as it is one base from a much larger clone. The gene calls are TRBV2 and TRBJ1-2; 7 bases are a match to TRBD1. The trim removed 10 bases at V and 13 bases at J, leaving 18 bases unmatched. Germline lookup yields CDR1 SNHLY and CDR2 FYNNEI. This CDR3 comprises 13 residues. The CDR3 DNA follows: TGTGCCACCCCCCCCCGGCAGGGACAGAACTGCACCTTC. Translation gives CATPPRQGQNCTF.

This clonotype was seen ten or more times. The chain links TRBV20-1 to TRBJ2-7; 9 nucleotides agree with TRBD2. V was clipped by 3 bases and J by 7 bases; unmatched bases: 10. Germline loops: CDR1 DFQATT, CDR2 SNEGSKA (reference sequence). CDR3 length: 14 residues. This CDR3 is CSASGGGRAEEQYF. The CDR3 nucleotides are TGCAGTGCTAGTGGGGGCGGGAGGGCCGAGGAGCAGTACTTC.

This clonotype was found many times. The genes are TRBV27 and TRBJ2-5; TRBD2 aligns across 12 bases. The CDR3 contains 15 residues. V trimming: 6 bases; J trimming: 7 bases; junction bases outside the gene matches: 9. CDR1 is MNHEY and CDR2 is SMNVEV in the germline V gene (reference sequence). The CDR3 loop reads CASSWLAGGRGTQYF. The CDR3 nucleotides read TGTGCCAGCAGCTGGCTAGCGGGGGGGAGGGGGACCCAGTACTTC.

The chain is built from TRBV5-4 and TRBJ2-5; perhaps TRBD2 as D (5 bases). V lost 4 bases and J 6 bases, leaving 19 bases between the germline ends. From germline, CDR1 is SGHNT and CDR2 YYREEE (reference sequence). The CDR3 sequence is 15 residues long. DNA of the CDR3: TGTGCCAGCAGCACCGGGCTAGCAGGAACAAAGACCCAGTACTTC. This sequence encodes CASSTGLAGTKTQYF.

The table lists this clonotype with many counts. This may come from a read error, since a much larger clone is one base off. This chain's CDR3 is CASSLSQEAHEQFF. CDR3 DNA sequence: TGTGCCAGCAGTTTATCGCAGGAGGCTCATGAGCAGTTCTTC. The genes are TRBV27 and TRBJ2-1; the D gene is possibly TRBD2 (5 bases). Trimming stripped 0 bases from V and 8 bases from J, with 11 bases between. In germline, CDR1 is MNHEY, CDR2 SMNVEV (reference sequence). The CDR3 contains 14 residues.

The CDR3: CASSLAVGGYNEQFF. CDR3 in DNA: TGTGCCAGCAGTTTAGCGGTGGGGGGCTACAATGAGCAGTTCTTC. The J gene is TRBJ2-1, the V gene TRBV12-3 or TRBV12-4; D may be TRBD2 (6 bases). This CDR3 has 15 residues. Trimming removed 0 bases at V and 3 bases at J, with 9 bases between.

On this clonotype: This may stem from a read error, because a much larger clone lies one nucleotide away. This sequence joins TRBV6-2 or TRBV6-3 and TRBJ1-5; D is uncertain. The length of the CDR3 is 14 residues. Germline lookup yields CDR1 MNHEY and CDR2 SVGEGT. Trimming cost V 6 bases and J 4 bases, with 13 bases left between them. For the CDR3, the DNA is TGTGCCAGCAGCCCCCTGGACGGGAATCAGCCCCAGCATTTT. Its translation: CASSPLDGNQPQHF.

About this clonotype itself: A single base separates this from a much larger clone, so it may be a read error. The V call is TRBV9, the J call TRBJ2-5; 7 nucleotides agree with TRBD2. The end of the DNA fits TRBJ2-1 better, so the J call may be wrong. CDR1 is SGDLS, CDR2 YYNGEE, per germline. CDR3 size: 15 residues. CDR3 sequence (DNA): TGTGCCTGGGGGGGAGGACTAGGTCGTAATAATGAGCAGTTCTTC. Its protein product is CAWGGGLGRNNEQFF.

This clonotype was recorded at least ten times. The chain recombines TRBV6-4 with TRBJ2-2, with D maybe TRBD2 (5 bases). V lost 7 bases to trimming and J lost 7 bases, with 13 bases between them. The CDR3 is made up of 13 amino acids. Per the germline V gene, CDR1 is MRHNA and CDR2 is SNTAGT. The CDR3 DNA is TGTGCCAGCAAAGGGATCGGGATCGGGGAGCTGTTTTTT. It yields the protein CASKGIGIGELFF.